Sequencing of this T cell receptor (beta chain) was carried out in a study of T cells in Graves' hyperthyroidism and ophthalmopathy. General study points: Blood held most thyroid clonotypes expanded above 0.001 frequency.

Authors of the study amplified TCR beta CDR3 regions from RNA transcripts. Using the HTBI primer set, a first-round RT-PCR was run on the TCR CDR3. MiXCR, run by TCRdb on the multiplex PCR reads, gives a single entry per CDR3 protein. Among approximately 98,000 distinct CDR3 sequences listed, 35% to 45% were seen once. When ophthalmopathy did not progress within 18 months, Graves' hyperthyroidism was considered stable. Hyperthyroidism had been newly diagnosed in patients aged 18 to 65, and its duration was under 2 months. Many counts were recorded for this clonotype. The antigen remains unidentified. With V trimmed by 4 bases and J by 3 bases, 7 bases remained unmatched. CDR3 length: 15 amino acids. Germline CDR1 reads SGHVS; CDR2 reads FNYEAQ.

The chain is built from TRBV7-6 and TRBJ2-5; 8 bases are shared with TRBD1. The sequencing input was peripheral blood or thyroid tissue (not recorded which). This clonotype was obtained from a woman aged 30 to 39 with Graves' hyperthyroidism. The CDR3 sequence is CASSYIGTGEETQYF. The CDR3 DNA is TGTGCCAGCAGCTATATAGGGACAGGAGAAGAGACCCAGTACTTC.